This TCR beta chain was profiled in a study of monozygotic twins with inflammatory bowel disease. Study-wide points: IBD patients shared fewer clonotypes with others than healthy twins, especially with disease activity.

UMIs incorporating a 6-nucleotide sample barcode were appended by means of template switching. TCRdb reprocessed the 5' RACE reads and reports one entry per CDR3 protein, with no DNA. The sample has about 160,000 distinct CDR3 sequences. About this clonotype itself: Its antigen is not known.

The germline gives CDR1 DFQATT, CDR2 SNEGSKA (reference sequence). This CDR3 is built from 12 residues. The sample taken for sequencing was blood. The chain carries TRBV20-1 and TRBJ1-2. The origin of this receptor is a human donor with ulcerative colitis or Crohn's disease, or a healthy co-twin of an affected twin (not recorded which). The CDR3 loop is CSARENDYGYTF.